A few counts support the clone carrying this TCR beta chain. This CDR3 comprises 15 residues. V was pared by 1 base and J by 1 base, with 4 bases of the junction left unmatched. Germline V gene data show CDR1 as SGDLS and CDR2 as YYNGEE. The sample comes from a study of T-cell reconstitution after alpha-beta-depleted transplantation in children. Preparation of the TCRbeta library used unique molecular identifiers. From the PCR reads, TCRdb called clonotypes with MiXCR, one entry per CDR3 protein. The sample yields hundreds of thousands of distinct CDR3 sequences, around 16% seen once. This chain joins TRBV9 and TRBJ2-5; 7 nucleotides match TRBD1. The TCR comes from a human donor who donated a stem cell graft to a child with acute myeloid leukemia. The sequences come from PBMCs from the stem cell graft donor, collected from the stem cell graft. Here the CDR3 reads CASSVRGGFQETQYF. The DNA of the CDR3 is TGTGCCAGCAGCGTAAGAGGGGGCTTCCAAGAGACCCAGTACTTC.